This T cell receptor (beta chain) stems from a study of beta chain features in type 1 diabetes. Study observations and caveats: The question left open here concerned HLA type influencing TCRB rearrangement. A closer apparent resemblance between naive, central memory and Treg TCRB repertoires was seen in patients than in healthy donors. Amplification by PCR could prefer shorter templates, with the same effect in patients and controls.

Expressed TCRB transcripts were sequenced because the isolated RNA had all been reverse transcribed beforehand. The average read count of naive, central memory and regulatory T cell samples was about 3.57 million. Sequencing was performed with immunoSEQ multiplex PCR; in TCRdb, only in-frame clones are kept and a portion is missing. This sample has fewer than 65,000 clones, with around three fifths found just once. Trimming shortened V by 7 bases and J by 5 bases, and 12 bases separated the two germline ends. Germline V gene lookup returns CDR1 SGHRS and CDR2 YFSETQ. There are 13 residues in the CDR3. On this clone itself: The antigen is unknown.

The TCR comes from a woman aged 18-29 years in good health. The chain employs TRBV5-1 and TRBJ2-2, with D possibly matching TRBD1 (6 bases). The sample comprised Tregs from blood. DNA of the CDR3: TGCGCCAGCCTAGGGGGAGAGACCGGGGAGCTGTTTTTT. Protein product: CASLGGETGELFF.